The clone carrying this T cell receptor beta chain was recorded a few times. Its antigen is currently unknown. This specimen comes from a study of identical twins. Findings and caveats of the study: Rather than following the same donors, the conclusions depended on cross-sectional statistical analysis. Beta out-of-frame twin sharing showed a weaker excess.

Germline V gene lookup returns CDR1 SGHRS and CDR2 YFSETQ. The CDR3 has 17 residues. V lost 0 bases and J 0 bases, leaving 10 bases between the germline ends. A universal primer site was added by template switching, and unique molecular identifiers were carried by the cDNA. TCRdb analysed the 5' RACE reads with MiXCR anew, one entry per CDR3 protein. The repertoire consists of nearly 650,000 distinct CDR3 sequences, with under 8.5% occurring once and the leading ten covering about 1.5%. The sample was also linked to a second study, of yellow fever vaccine responses in identical twins.

The chain links TRBV5-1 to TRBJ1-6; D may be TRBD1 (5 bases). This receptor was taken from a woman aged 18-35 years in good health. Sequenced: PBMCs. CDR3 DNA sequence: TGCGCCAGCAGCTTGGACAGGCCGAGCTCCTATAATTCACCCCTCCACTTT. Amino acid sequence: CASSLDRPSSYNSPLHF.